The entry below gives a single T cell receptor beta chain sequence along with its context. Its specificity is not known. The data originate from a study of cytomegalovirus exposure and HLA in healthy donors. Study-level findings and limits: Cytomegalovirus-associated TCR beta chains were listed, numbering 164. The authors later linked a missense DCLRE1C variant to TCR beta V- and J-gene trimming.

There are 15 residues in the CDR3. In germline, CDR1 is SGHVS, CDR2 FNYEAQ. J lost 3 bases, V lost 5 bases, and 7 bases had no gene match. Amplification used 60 Vbeta primers and 13 Jbeta primers. Produced via immunoSEQ multiplex PCR; TCRdb's table is partial and in-frame only. This table lists around 120,000 clones. This clonotype was sampled from a man over 45 in good health and CMV-seronegative. The sample was PBMCs. The chain couples TRBV7-6 to TRBJ1-5; 7 bases are a match to TRBD1. In nucleotides, the CDR3 is TGTGCCAGCAGCCAAAGACAGGGCCTCAATCAGCCCCAGCATTTT. Its translation is CASSQRQGLNQPQHF.